The clone carrying this T cell receptor (beta chain) was found many times. This sample is part of a study of T-cell reconstitution after alpha-beta-depleted transplantation in children. Preparation of the TCRbeta library was carried out with unique molecular identifiers. A single record per CDR3 protein comes from TCRdb applying MiXCR to the PCR reads. The data contain around 800,000 distinct CDR3 sequences, approximately 15% of them singletons. This CDR3 is built from 15 residues. The germline V gene has CDR1 MNHNS and CDR2 SASEGT. V was clipped by 5 bases and J by 9 bases; unmatched bases: 13. This chain uses TRBV6-1 with TRBJ2-1, with TRBD2 identical over 7 bases. The sequence came from a male patient younger than 18 who had a stem cell transplant for acute lymphoblastic leukemia, so the T cells may come from the graft donor. The sequences come from PBMCs, mostly from graft donor cells, collected 360 days after TCRalphabeta/CD19-depleted stem cell transplant. The CDR3, as DNA: TGTGCCAGCAGTCTTCCCCCGGCGGGAGTCAGTGAGCAGTTCTTC. Translated, it gives CASSLPPAGVSEQFF.